This TCR beta chain was recovered during a study of blood T cell repertoires in COVID-19. Authors' processing steps: Amplification of reference gene primers was used by the study to estimate nucleated cell counts. TCRdb keeps only in-frame clones here, not all; method: immunoSEQ multiplex PCR. V and J calls and clone size are given by that table; D and trimming were obtained from the DNA. The sample carries about 310,000 clones, approximately 86% recorded once. The V end lost 5 bases, the J end lost 0 bases, and 11 bases lay between the germline ends. The CDR3 covers 14 residues. Germline V lookup: CDR1 SGHTA, CDR2 FQGNSA.

The specimen sequenced was PBMCs or T cells enriched from blood (not recorded which). The chain combines TRBV7-2 with TRBJ2-7, with D maybe TRBD1 (6 bases). This sequence was found in a woman aged 18-29 years who had recovered from COVID-19. In DNA, the CDR3 is TGTGCCAGCAGCCCAGACAGGACCTCCTACGAGCAGTACTTC. Residues: CASSPDRTSYEQYF.